Listed here are 6 T cell receptor beta chains from one sample, sequenced in a study of blood T cell repertoires in COVID-19 (dated by TCRdb to 2018 to 2021). Libraries were built with the immunoSEQ multiplex PCR assay. TCRdb took over this immuneACCESS table, retaining in-frame rearrangements with V and J assigned. Such tables are incomplete; in checked studies, under half of the missing clones stem from an unresolved V gene, and the remainder is unexplained. This sample holds roughly 230,000 clones; 85% were observed only once. The ten largest clones take up around 6.4% of the sample. Sequences were obtained from peripheral blood. The source of these receptors is a woman aged 55-70 years with active or convalescent COVID-19.

V gene TRBV5-1 combines with J gene TRBJ2-2, with a possible D match to TRBD1 (6 bases). CDR1 and CDR2 from the germline V gene are SGHRS and YFSETQ. Trimming pared 2 bases from V and 4 bases from J, leaving 15 bases between. The CDR3 is 16 amino acids. For the CDR3, the DNA is TGCGCCAGCAGCTTAACCCAGGGGTTAGGCACCGGGGAGCTGTTTTTT. Translating it yields CASSLTQGLGTGELFF.

The chain recombines TRBV5-1 with TRBJ1-2; 9 positions match TRBD1. CDR1 and CDR2 (germline): SGHRS, YFSETQ. V was pared by 0 bases and J by 8 bases, with 11 bases of the junction left unmatched. This CDR3 is 16 amino acids long. The CDR3 DNA follows: TGCGCCAGCAGCTTGGAGGGAACAGGGGGCTCAGGGGGCTACACCTTC. Its translation: CASSLEGTGGSGGYTF.

The J gene is TRBJ2-7, the V gene TRBV15; 7 nucleotides line up with TRBD1. The CDR3 has 14 amino acids. CDR1 LNHNV and CDR2 YYDKDF come from the germline V gene (reference sequence). V was clipped by 3 bases and J by 3 bases; unmatched bases: 5. The chain's CDR3 is CATSSTGTVYEQYF. The CDR3 nucleotides are TGTGCCACCAGCAGCACGGGGACAGTCTACGAGCAGTACTTC.

The CDR3: CATSRGEGSGSGNTIYF. The CDR3, as DNA: TGTGCCACCAGCAGAGGGGAGGGGTCCGGCTCTGGAAACACCATATATTTT. The V and J genes are TRBV15 and TRBJ1-3; D perhaps matches TRBD1 (5 bases). V was pared by 1 base and J by 0 bases, with 13 bases between. The CDR3 has 17 amino acids. Per the germline V gene, CDR1 is LNHNV and CDR2 is YYDKDF (reference sequence).

Comment on this clone: Other DNA sequences within the sample encode an identical CDR3. J is TRBJ2-7 and V is TRBV3-1 (or the pseudogene TRBV3-2); TRBD2 agrees at 13 bases. Germline V gene lookup returns CDR1 LGHDT and CDR2 YNNKEL (reference sequence). CDR3 length: 13 amino acids. Trimming at V came to 4 bases and at J to 7 bases, leaving 1 base not matched to a gene. CDR3: CASSLGLAGEQYF. The CDR3 coding sequence is TGTGCCAGCAGCCTGGGACTAGCGGGGGAGCAGTACTTC.

This rearrangement joins TRBV21-1 to TRBJ2-7; the D call of TRBD1 is as the table states it, not checked on the DNA. TRBV21-1 is designated a pseudogene. This CDR3 spans 17 amino acids. The CDR3 here is CASILKVGRDRGVEQYV. The CDR3 DNA reads TGTGCCAGCATCCTGAAAGTGGGCCGGGACAGGGGTGTCGAGCAGTACGTC.